This TCR beta chain came from a study of T cells in Graves' hyperthyroidism and ophthalmopathy. Turning to the study itself: Any treatment followed the collection of peripheral blood at initial diagnosis. Findings of the study overall: The model predicted ophthalmopathy a median approximately seven months before onset.

The CDR3 contains 11 residues. Germline lookup yields CDR1 SNHLY and CDR2 FYNNEI. Trimming took off 6 bases at V and 4 bases at J, with 4 bases between the two ends. The hyperthyroidism was newly diagnosed and had lasted under 2 months; the patients were aged 18 to 65. A roughly 9.3 ml volume of fresh peripheral blood provided the PBMCs. There were TCR beta CDR3 regions amplified from RNA transcripts. An initial round of RT-PCR targeting the TCR CDR3 relied on the HTBI primer set. Using its own MiXCR run on the multiplex PCR reads, TCRdb lists one record per CDR3 protein. The sample holds hundreds of thousands of distinct CDR3 sequences; around 19% are singletons and the top ten take approximately 15%. Note on this clonotype: What it binds is unknown.

Sequencing was carried out using blood. The TCR comes from a woman between 45 and 60 years old with Graves' hyperthyroidism that later progressed to Graves' ophthalmopathy. The chain joins TRBV2 to TRBJ1-3; no firm D call. The CDR3 is CASRVGNTIYF. CDR3 in DNA: TGTGCCAGCAGGGTGGGAAACACCATATATTTT.